The entry below gives a single T cell receptor (beta chain) sequence along with its context. The sample originates from a study of T cell changes during pregnancy in multiple sclerosis. Trimming left V 3 bases short and J 5 bases short, with 20 bases between. Germline V gene data show CDR1 as GTSNPN and CDR2 as SVGIG (reference sequence). This CDR3 spans 15 amino acids. Produced via immunoSEQ multiplex PCR; TCRdb's table is partial and in-frame only. Among 93,000 or so clones listed, almost 95% were seen once. This TCR derives from a female donor with multiple sclerosis, enrolled in a pregnancy study. This specimen consisted of peripheral blood, obtained after pregnancy. The chain uses TRBV30 and TRBJ2-7, with unresolved D. CDR3 bases: TGTGCCTGGAGGGCGATCCAGGCCCACGTCAACGAGCAGTACTTC. The encoded protein is CAWRAIQAHVNEQYF.